Here is one T cell receptor (beta chain) with its context. Between the trimmed V and J ends, which lost 1 base and 10 bases, there was a span of 16 bases. The CDR3 extends over 15 amino acids. The germline CDR1 and CDR2 sequences are SGHTA and FQGTGA. This sample is drawn from a study of control samples from healthy donors and cancer patients. Only in-frame clones appear in the TCRdb table, and some are missing; sequencing was by immunoSEQ multiplex PCR. The data contain tens of thousands of clones, roughly 91% of them singletons. Sequenced sample: PBMCs. The chain carries TRBV7-3 and TRBJ2-2; TRBD1 or TRBD2 may be the D gene (6 bases each). The clonotype was recovered from a man aged 50 to 60 with lung cancer. The CDR3 protein is CASSLSGGPAVELFF. The CDR3 DNA reads TGTGCCAGCAGCTTAAGTGGGGGGCCGGCCGTGGAGCTGTTTTTT.